These 28 T cell receptor beta chains were sequenced from one sample in a study of metastatic and nonmetastatic thyroid tumors. TCRdb reanalyzed the PCR reads with MiXCR. Here the sample spans tens of thousands of clones, roughly a quarter being singletons. Patients were all untreated before their thyroid surgery. Material for sequencing was tumor tissue. The receptor source for this set is a female donor with papillary thyroid cancer or a benign thyroid nodule (not recorded which). Some clones in this sample may be carry-over from other donors' samples.

The chain links TRBV20-1 to TRBJ2-5, with D possibly matching TRBD1 (6 bases). The CDR3 covers 15 residues. Looked up from germline, CDR1 is DFQATT and CDR2 is SNEGSKA (reference sequence). With 0 bases removed from V and 2 bases from J, the gap between germline ends came to 13 bases. CDR3 sequence (DNA): TGCAGTGCTAGAGATGGGGACATTCGTCAAGAGACCCAGTACTTC. This translates into CSARDGDIRQETQYF.

There are many counts of this clone. This chain links TRBV5-1 with TRBJ1-4, with D unresolved. V dropped 0 bases and J dropped 7 bases, with 10 bases sitting between them. This CDR3 contains 14 residues. The germline gives CDR1 SGHRS, CDR2 YFSETQ. CDR3 protein: CASSLADQGEKLFF. DNA for the CDR3: TGCGCCAGCAGCTTGGCAGACCAAGGTGAAAAACTGTTTTTT.

This clone was recorded many times. The chain couples TRBV11-2 to TRBJ2-3, with 13 bases matching TRBD2. Germline-derived CDR1 and CDR2 are SGHAT and FQNNGV. Trimming at V came to 4 bases and at J to 11 bases, leaving 6 bases not matched to a gene. CDR3 length: 14 amino acids. The CDR3 bases are TGTGCCAGCAGCTACTGGACTAGCGGGGGCCAGCAGTATTTT. Translation: CASSYWTSGGQQYF.

This chain uses TRBV6-1 with TRBJ2-3, with 8 bases matching TRBD2. The CDR3 totals 14 residues. Unmatched junction bases numbered 3, after V lost 3 bases and J lost 4 bases. Germline CDR1 MNHNS, CDR2 SASEGT. CDR3 protein: CASSDSGGADTQYF. CDR3 bases: TGTGCCAGCAGTGACTCGGGGGGGGCAGATACGCAGTATTTT.

Note on this clone: Germline is not matched at one junction end, which may reflect a read error. The genes are TRBV5-1 and TRBJ1-1; unclear D gene. The germline V gene has CDR1 SGHRS and CDR2 YFSETQ. This CDR3 has 15 residues. In DNA form, the CDR3 reads TGCTCCAGCAGCACCGGAAGATTACCGAACACTGAATCTTTCTTT. This codes for CSSSTGRLPNTESFF.

This clone was recorded many times. The chain carries TRBV12-3 or TRBV12-4 and TRBJ2-1; D might be TRBD2 (6 bases). With 7 bases removed from V and 9 bases from J, the gap between germline ends came to 10 bases. The CDR3 consists of 11 residues. The CDR3 spells CASKEGFEQFF. The CDR3, as DNA: TGTGCCAGCAAGGAGGGATTTGAGCAGTTCTTC.

This sequence joins TRBV12-3 or TRBV12-4 and TRBJ1-5; perhaps TRBD1 as D (5 bases). The CDR3 spans 15 residues. V lost 5 bases, J lost 0 bases, and 11 bases lay in between. The CDR3, as DNA: TGTGCCAGCAGTACCAGGACAAGTAGCAATCAGCCCCAGCATTTT. It yields the protein CASSTRTSSNQPQHF.

V gene TRBV20-1 combines with J gene TRBJ1-2; 10 positions match TRBD1. The CDR3 spans 16 residues. Looked up from germline, CDR1 is DFQATT and CDR2 is SNEGSKA (reference sequence). V gave up 6 bases and J gave up 10 bases; unmatched junction bases: 20. The DNA of the CDR3 is TGCAGTGCCGGTACGGGACAGGGGAGCGGACATCATTTCTACACCTTC. This gives the protein CSAGTGQGSGHHFYTF.

The sample holds many counts of this clone. The V gene is TRBV27, the J gene TRBJ2-2; TRBD2 might be the D (7 bases). The V end was cut by 2 bases, the J end by 3 bases, with 13 bases between. The germline CDR1 and CDR2 sequences are MNHEY and SMNVEV (reference sequence). The CDR3 sequence is 16 residues long. The chain's CDR3 is CASSLLGRGDTGELFF. The DNA for the CDR3 is TGTGCCAGCAGTTTACTGGGGAGGGGGGACACCGGGGAGCTGTTTTTT.

In regard to this clone: Being one base from a much bigger clone, this may be a read error. The V call is TRBV20-1, the J call TRBJ1-2, with 7 bases aligning to TRBD1. Per the germline V gene, CDR1 is DFQATT and CDR2 is SNEGSKA (reference sequence). The CDR3 runs to 16 residues. Trimming took 0 bases from V and 4 from J; bases not matched to a gene: 11. The CDR3 region has the DNA TGCAGTGCTAGAGACCCCCAGGGGGGAGGAGGCTATGGCTACACCTTC. Residues: CSARDPQGGGGYGYTF.

By sample share, this clone is medium-sized. The rearrangement uses TRBV7-3 and TRBJ2-1; 8 bases agree with TRBD1. V gave up 5 bases and J gave up 2 bases; unmatched junction bases: 5. There are 15 residues in the CDR3. In germline, CDR1 is SGHTA, CDR2 FQGTGA. For the CDR3, the DNA is TGTGCCAGCAGCCTAGACAGGGGTCCCTACAATGAGCAGTTCTTC. It translates to CASSLDRGPYNEQFF.

By frequency in the sample, this clone is medium-sized (0.01 to 0.1%). This rearrangement joins TRBV6-6 to TRBJ1-6; tentative D call: TRBD1 (5 bases). This CDR3 contains 16 residues. The V end was cut by 2 bases, the J end by 0 bases, with 8 bases between. CDR1 and CDR2 (germline): MNHNY, SVGAGI (reference sequence). The CDR3 bases are TGTGCCAGCAGTTACGGGGCGAGCTCCTATAATTCACCCCTCCACTTT. Its translation: CASSYGASSYNSPLHF.

The chain recombines TRBV5-6 with TRBJ2-7, with 12 positions matching TRBD1. CDR1 and CDR2 from the germline V gene are SGHDT and YYEEEE. V lost 1 base, J lost 2 bases, and 7 bases stayed unmatched. This CDR3 is 17 amino acids long. CDR3 nucleotide sequence: TGTGCCAGCAGCTTGCGGAGGGACAGGGGGCATACCTACGAGCAGTACTTC. This sequence encodes CASSLRRDRGHTYEQYF.

This clone was observed at least ten times. V and J are TRBV28 and TRBJ2-1; 8 bases agree with TRBD1. The germline gives CDR1 MDHEN, CDR2 SYDVKM. V dropped 5 bases and J dropped 4; count of bases not matched to a gene: 7. CDR3 length equals 15 residues. The DNA for the CDR3 is TGTGCCAGCAGTCCGACAGGGGAAGGATACAATGAGCAGTTCTTC. This encodes CASSPTGEGYNEQFF.

Comments on this clone: This may stem from a read error, because a much larger clone lies one nucleotide away. The genes are TRBV7-2 and TRBJ2-7; the D is unclear. The V and J ends lost 4 bases and 3 bases respectively, with 10 bases between them. Germline V lookup: CDR1 SGHTA, CDR2 FQGNSA. The length of the CDR3 is 13 residues. CDR3 in DNA: TGTGCCAGCAGCTCAGTATGGCACTACGAGCAGTACTTC. Translated, it gives CASSSVWHYEQYF.

V usage is TRBV6-1 and J usage is TRBJ1-5; 7 nucleotides line up with TRBD1. V was pared by 8 bases and J by 4 bases, with 5 bases of the junction left unmatched. This CDR3 comprises 13 residues. From germline, CDR1 is MNHNS and CDR2 SASEGT. The CDR3 is CASGDRENQPQHF. CDR3 in DNA: TGTGCCAGCGGGGACAGAGAAAATCAGCCCCAGCATTTT.

The count of this clone is one. The chain couples TRBV30 to TRBJ2-3; TRBD1 or TRBD2 may be the D gene (5 bases each). With 5 bases removed from V and 2 bases from J, the gap between germline ends came to 11 bases. The CDR3 has 13 amino acids. The germline V gene has CDR1 GTSNPN and CDR2 SVGIG (reference sequence). CDR3 region: CAWCQGDTDTQYF. The CDR3, as DNA: TGTGCCTGGTGCCAGGGAGACACAGATACGCAGTATTTT. Full variable domain (outside the CDR3, taken from reference TRBV30 and TRBJ2-3): SQTIHQWPATLVQPVGSPLSLECTVEGTSNPNLYWYRQAAGRGLQLLFYSVGIGQISSEVPQNLSASRPQDRQFILSSKKLLLSDSGFYLCAWCQGDTDTQYFGPGTRLTVL.

This clone has ten or more counts. The genes are TRBV20-1 and TRBJ2-5, with D possibly matching TRBD2 (7 bases). The V end lost 3 bases, the J end lost 4 bases, and 15 bases lay between the germline ends. There are 14 residues in the CDR3. Per germline, CDR1 DFQATT and CDR2 SNEGSKA (reference sequence). CDR3 residues: CSARRGGLSETQYF. Here the CDR3 DNA reads TGCAGTGCTAGGAGGGGGGGCCTTTCAGAGACCCAGTACTTC.

The sample holds many counts of this clone. The chain combines TRBV5-8 with TRBJ2-5; 9 nucleotides agree with TRBD1. The CDR3 is 18 amino acids. After removal of 4 bases from V and 0 bases from J, the junction contained 13 bases not matched to a gene. Per germline, CDR1 SGHTS and CDR2 YDEGEE. The CDR3 nucleotides are TGTGCCAGCAGCACCAACTCCGGGACAGGGCCTAACCAAGAGACCCAGTACTTC. Protein: CASSTNSGTGPNQETQYF.

V is TRBV6-1 and J is TRBJ2-3, with 10 bases aligning to TRBD2. CDR3 length equals 16 residues. The V segment lost 5 bases and the J segment 6 bases; nucleotides outside the gene matches: 11. Per germline, CDR1 MNHNS and CDR2 SASEGT. This chain's CDR3 is CASSPYLAGVRDTQYF. The CDR3 nucleotides are TGTGCCAGCAGTCCGTATCTAGCGGGGGTGCGGGATACGCAGTATTTT.

This clone was observed many times. V usage is TRBV6-1 and J usage is TRBJ1-5, with 8 bases aligning to TRBD1. The V gene end was trimmed by 6 bases and the J gene end by 6 bases; junction bases not matched to a gene: 10. Germline V gives CDR1 MNHNS, CDR2 SASEGT. This CDR3 contains 15 residues. The CDR3 DNA reads as TGTGCCAGCAGCCCCGGACAGGGTGTCGGTCAGCCCCAGCATTTT. The encoded protein is CASSPGQGVGQPQHF.

Regarding this clone: Given a much more abundant clone one base away, this may be a read error. The DNA for the CDR3 is TGTGCCAGTAGTACGTACAGGGCTTACTATGGCTACACCTTC. Residues: CASSTYRAYYGYTF. The rearrangement links TRBV19 to TRBJ1-2; D is possibly TRBD1 (6 bases). The CDR3 runs to 14 residues. The germline V gene has CDR1 LNHDA and CDR2 SQIVND (reference sequence). Trimming took off 4 bases at V and 3 bases at J, with 12 bases between the two ends.

With respect to this clone: The junction does not match germline at one end; this may be a read error. This rearrangement joins TRBV6-4 to TRBJ2-2; D is perhaps TRBD1 (6 bases). The CDR3 covers 15 residues. Germline lookup yields CDR1 MRHNA and CDR2 SNTAGT. The CDR3 bases are TGTGCCATCAGTTACGGACAGTCAAACACCGGGGAGCTGTTTTTT. Protein sequence: CAISYGQSNTGELFF.

This clone was seen at least ten times. V gene TRBV24-1 combines with J gene TRBJ2-2; D possibly corresponds to TRBD2 (5 bases). Trimming cost V 0 bases and J 4 bases, with 8 bases left between them. The CDR3 totals 15 residues. Germline CDR1 and CDR2: KGHDR and SFDVKD. DNA of the CDR3: TGTGCCACCAGTGATTTGCAAGGGAGCACCGGGGAGCTGTTTTTT. Protein product: CATSDLQGSTGELFF.

The table lists this clone with many counts. This sequence may be a read error, since a much larger clone differs from it by one base. The V and J genes are TRBV7-3 and TRBJ2-7; maybe TRBD2 (6 bases). The CDR3 spans 15 residues. The germline V gene has CDR1 SGHTA and CDR2 FQGTGA. The CDR3 is CASSLMSSGYYERYF. The DNA for the CDR3 is TGTGCCAGCAGCTTAATGTCGAGCGGGTACTACGAGCGGTACTTC.

There are many counts of this clone. J is TRBJ2-4 and V is TRBV10-1; D is uncertain. The CDR3 has 16 amino acids. The V end lost 6 bases, the J end lost 3 bases, and 18 bases lay between the germline ends. Germline CDR1 is WNHNN and CDR2 is SYGVQD (reference sequence). The CDR3 sequence: CASRSNEAGVKNIQYF. CDR3 bases: TGCGCCAGCAGGTCAAATGAAGCTGGTGTCAAAAACATTCAGTACTTC.

Ten or more counts support this clone. The V gene is TRBV25-1, the J gene TRBJ2-1; 7 bases are a match to TRBD1. After removal of 4 bases from V and 10 bases from J, the junction contained 16 bases not matched to a gene. The CDR3 totals 16 residues. Germline CDR1 is MGHDK and CDR2 is SYGVNS. As DNA, the CDR3 is TGTGCCAGCAGTGGGGGATATGGACAGGTAGTGTGCGAGCAGTTCTTC. It yields the protein CASSGGYGQVVCEQFF.

Worth noting for this clone: One end of the junction fails to match germline, which may point to a read error. The V and J genes are TRBV5-4 and TRBJ1-1; D unclear. The germline CDR1 and CDR2 sequences are SGHNT and YYREEE (reference sequence). This CDR3 has 12 residues. CDR3 loop: CSRSSRDTEAFF. CDR3 coding DNA: TGTTCCAGGAGCTCCCGGGACACTGAAGCTTTCTTT.